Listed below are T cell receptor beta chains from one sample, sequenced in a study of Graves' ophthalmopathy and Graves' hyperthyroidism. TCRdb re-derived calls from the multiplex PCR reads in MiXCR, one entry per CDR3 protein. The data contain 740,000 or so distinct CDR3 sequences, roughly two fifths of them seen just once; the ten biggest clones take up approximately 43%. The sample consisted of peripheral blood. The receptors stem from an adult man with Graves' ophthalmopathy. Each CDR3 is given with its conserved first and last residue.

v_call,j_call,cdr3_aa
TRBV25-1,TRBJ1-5,CASSDQSNQPQHF
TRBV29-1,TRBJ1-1,CSVDGGTGAEAFF
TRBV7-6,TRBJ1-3,CASSLTGASGDTIYF
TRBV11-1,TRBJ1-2,CASSLLTFWDGYTF
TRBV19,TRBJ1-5,CASSGDRDHEHF
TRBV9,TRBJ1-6,CASSVVGTEGSPLHF
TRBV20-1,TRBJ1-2,CSARSGTGYGYTF
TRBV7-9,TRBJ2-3,CASSFGTGGDTQYF
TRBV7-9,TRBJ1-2,CASSLGGGAHGYTF
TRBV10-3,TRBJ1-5,CAIRDVIGNQPQHF
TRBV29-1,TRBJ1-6,CSVDGGTGGNNSPLHF
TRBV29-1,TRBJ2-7,CSVDRQAYEQYF
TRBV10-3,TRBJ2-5,CATEGASRETQYF
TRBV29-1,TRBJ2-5,CSVGLGRSLQETQYF
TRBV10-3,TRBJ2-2,CASQTGGIGELFF
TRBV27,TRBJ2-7,CASSPTLDGYEQYF
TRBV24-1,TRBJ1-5,CASSFTGARGNQPQHF
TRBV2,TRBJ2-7,CSRDRAYEQYF
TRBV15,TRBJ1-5,CATSRDSRSQPQHF
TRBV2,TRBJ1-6,CASSPYNSPLHF